Each of the 24 T cell receptor beta chains below was sequenced from the same sample in a study of blood T cell repertoires in COVID-19. The protocol was immunoSEQ multiplex PCR, while the TCRdb copy is restricted to in-frame clones and leaves out a portion. The sample carries some 120,000 clones, roughly four fifths recorded once. The specimen sequenced was peripheral blood. The origin of the receptors is an elderly man with COVID-19, enrolled during active disease.

The rearrangement uses TRBV11-2 and TRBJ1-2; TRBD1 agrees at 7 bases. The CDR3 extends over 17 amino acids. From germline, CDR1 is SGHAT and CDR2 FQNNGV. J gave up 0 bases and V 3 bases, and 10 bases lay outside the gene matches. CDR3 DNA: TGTGCCAGCAGCTTCGCCGGGACAGACTTTGCTAACTATGGCTACACCTTC. The encoded protein is CASSFAGTDFANYGYTF.

This chain uses TRBV14 with TRBJ1-2; D is possibly TRBD1 (6 bases). The germline CDR1 and CDR2 sequences are SGHDN and FVKESK. The ends were cut back, 4 bases at V and 0 bases at J, with 6 bases in the middle. The length of the CDR3 is 13 residues. This chain's CDR3 is CASSRDTNYGYTF. The CDR3 region has the DNA TGTGCCAGCAGCCGGGACACTAACTATGGCTACACCTTC.

This clone was observed once. The genes are TRBV12-3 or TRBV12-4 and TRBJ2-7; possible D gene TRBD2, 5 bases. The CDR3 contains 12 residues. V gave up 5 bases and J gave up 2 bases, with 7 bases separating them. The CDR3 loop reads CASSLGAYEQYF. The CDR3, as DNA: TGTGCCAGCAGTCTCGGGGCCTACGAGCAGTACTTC.

This chain uses TRBV2 with TRBJ2-7, with TRBD1 matching over 7 bases. V lost 7 bases to trimming and J lost 6 bases; unmatched junction nucleotides: 12. The CDR3 consists of 14 residues. The germline CDR1 and CDR2 sequences are SNHLY and FYNNEI. Here the CDR3 reads CASTPTGSTLEQYF. CDR3 DNA: TGTGCCAGCACGCCGACAGGGTCGACCCTCGAGCAGTACTTC.

This clone was found a few times. The chain recombines TRBV28 with TRBJ1-2; 10 bases align to TRBD1. With 4 bases clipped from V and 2 bases from J, the junction kept 13 bases outside the gene matches. The germline V gene encodes CDR1 MDHEN and CDR2 SYDVKM. This CDR3 has 18 amino acids. CDR3 protein: CASSSPGGQGPTNYGYTF. CDR3 coding DNA: TGTGCCAGCAGTTCACCCGGGGGACAGGGGCCAACAAACTATGGCTACACCTTC.

This rearrangement joins TRBV29-1 to TRBJ1-2; the D gene is possibly TRBD1 (5 bases). The CDR3 consists of 14 residues. Trimming removed 5 bases at V and 8 bases at J, with 21 bases between. Germline V CDR1 and CDR2: SQVTM, ANQGSEA. The CDR3 DNA reads TGCAGCGTTCCTCCCGGCGGAGGGGTCTTCGGCTACACCTTC. Translation gives CSVPPGGGVFGYTF.

The V and J genes are TRBV2 and TRBJ1-3; D is possibly TRBD1 (5 bases). Germline V gene lookup returns CDR1 SNHLY and CDR2 FYNNEI. The V end lost 5 bases, the J end lost 4 bases, and 9 bases lay between the germline ends. CDR3 length: 13 residues. The CDR3 region has the DNA TGTGCCAGCAGTCAGGGCCCCGGAAACACCATATATTTT. Translating gives CASSQGPGNTIYF. The full variable domain, in which reference TRBV2 and TRBJ1-3 provide the parts outside the CDR3, is EPEVTQTPSHQVTQMGQEVILRCVPISNHLYFYWYRQILGQKVEFLVSFYNNEISEKSEIFDDQFSVERPDGSNFTLKIRSTKLEDSAMYFCASSQGPGNTIYFGEGSWLTVV.

The chain recombines TRBV9 with TRBJ2-2, with no clear D. V was pared by 0 bases and J by 2 bases, with 5 bases between. CDR1 and CDR2 (germline): SGDLS, YYNGEE. The CDR3 has 14 residues. The CDR3 loop is CASSVEQNTGELFF. CDR3 DNA sequence: TGTGCCAGCAGCGTAGAACAAAACACCGGGGAGCTGTTTTTT.

This chain uses TRBV28 with TRBJ2-2, with a tentative D call TRBD1 (5 bases). From germline, CDR1 is MDHEN and CDR2 SYDVKM. There are 15 residues in the CDR3. V was trimmed by 2 bases and J by 1 base, leaving 8 bases between them. CDR3 sequence (DNA): TGTGCCAGCAGTTTAGGGGCGGTGAACACCGGGGAGCTGTTTTTT. It translates to CASSLGAVNTGELFF.

The CDR3 DNA reads TGTGCCATCAGTGAGGTTGGCAGTAATGAAAAACTGTTTTTT. Amino acid sequence: CAISEVGSNEKLFF. The gene calls are TRBV10-3 and TRBJ1-4; no clear D gene. The germline V and J ends were trimmed by 2 bases and 4 bases, with 8 bases remaining between them. Germline CDR1 reads ENHRY; CDR2 reads SYGVKD. The CDR3 sequence is 14 residues long.

This clone was observed a single time. The rearrangement joins TRBV19 to TRBJ1-2, with D tentatively TRBD1 (5 bases). Trimming pared 5 bases from V and 7 bases from J, leaving 17 bases between. The CDR3 totals 14 residues. Germline V gene sequence: CDR1 LNHDA, CDR2 SQIVND (reference sequence). CDR3 region: CASSRGTGRVGYTF. CDR3 coding DNA: TGTGCCAGTAGTCGGGGGACGGGGAGAGTTGGCTACACCTTC.

This chain joins TRBV12-3 or TRBV12-4 and TRBJ2-7, with D perhaps matching TRBD2 (7 bases). V lost 7 bases and J 7 bases, leaving 14 bases between the germline ends. The CDR3 covers 12 residues. The CDR3 protein is CASNTRGGEQYF. In DNA form, the CDR3 reads TGTGCCAGCAACACTAGGGGGGGTGAGCAGTACTTC.

The V gene is TRBV7-9, the J gene TRBJ2-2; 10 nucleotides agree with TRBD2. Germline V CDR1 and CDR2: SEHNR, FQNEAQ (reference sequence). J lost 2 bases, V lost 4 bases, and 7 bases had no gene match. This CDR3 is 17 amino acids long. The CDR3 DNA reads as TGTGCCAGCAGCTCCCGTTCTAGCGGGAGAAACACCGGGGAGCTGTTTTTT. Its protein product is CASSSRSSGRNTGELFF.

This clone has a handful of counts. V is TRBV15 and J is TRBJ2-1; 12 bases agree with TRBD2. Per the germline V gene, CDR1 is LNHNV and CDR2 is YYDKDF (reference sequence). Trimming took 1 base from V and 8 from J; bases not matched to a gene: 9. CDR3 length: 17 amino acids. The CDR3 DNA reads as TGTGCCACCAGCAGAGTAAGGACTAGCGGGAATCCCCATGAGCAGTTCTTC. This codes for CATSRVRTSGNPHEQFF.

The rearrangement links TRBV18 to TRBJ2-1; TRBD2 aligns across 13 bases. The CDR3 loop spans 19 amino acids. Trimming at V came to 5 bases and at J to 1 base, leaving 11 bases not matched to a gene. Germline V gene data show CDR1 as KGHSH and CDR2 as LQKENI. The CDR3 loop reads CASSSPGLAGPRSYNEQFF. CDR3 DNA: TGTGCCAGCTCATCGCCGGGACTAGCGGGACCGCGATCCTACAATGAGCAGTTCTTC.

J is TRBJ1-2 and V is TRBV5-6; possibly TRBD1 for D (5 bases). Per germline, CDR1 SGHDT and CDR2 YYEEEE. The germline V and J ends were trimmed by 4 bases and 6 bases, with 16 bases remaining between them. The length of the CDR3 is 14 residues. CDR3 sequence (DNA): TGTGCCAGCAGCCAGATCCTAGACAGTGATGGCTACACCTTC. Translated, it gives CASSQILDSDGYTF.

The chain recombines TRBV7-9 with TRBJ2-1; D ambiguous. The CDR3 covers 13 residues. V lost 4 bases, J lost 0 bases, and 4 bases lay in between. Germline V gives CDR1 SEHNR, CDR2 FQNEAQ (reference sequence). This CDR3 reads CASSSGSYNEQFF. The CDR3 DNA reads as TGTGCCAGCAGCTCGGGCTCCTACAATGAGCAGTTCTTC.

V gene TRBV7-9 combines with J gene TRBJ2-7, with a weak D call TRBD1 (7 bases). Germline V gene lookup returns CDR1 SEHNR and CDR2 FQNEAQ (reference sequence). Trimming pared 1 base from V and 3 bases from J, leaving 10 bases between. The CDR3 runs 14 residues. CDR3 DNA sequence: TGTGCCAGCAGCTTAGTGCGGGACAGCTACGAGCAGTACTTC. This codes for CASSLVRDSYEQYF.

The chain couples TRBV27 to TRBJ1-2; possible D gene TRBD1, 6 bases. Per the germline V gene, CDR1 is MNHEY and CDR2 is SMNVEV (reference sequence). The V gene lost 0 bases and the J gene lost 7 bases, with 15 bases spanning the gap. The CDR3 extends over 15 amino acids. The CDR3 coding sequence is TGTGCCAGCAGTTTATCACAGGGTGGCCGCAGTGGCTACACCTTC. Protein product: CASSLSQGGRSGYTF.

The rearrangement uses TRBV5-1 and TRBJ2-5; TRBD1 might be the D (6 bases). In germline, CDR1 is SGHRS, CDR2 YFSETQ. V gave up 5 bases and J gave up 4 bases, with 9 bases separating them. The CDR3 spans 12 residues. CDR3 nucleotides: TGCGCCAGCAGGGAAGGGGGAGAGACCCAGTACTTC. Amino acid sequence: CASREGGETQYF.

The V gene is TRBV7-3, the J gene TRBJ2-1; TRBD2 is a possible D gene (5 bases). The CDR3 totals 15 residues. Trimming took off 5 bases at V and 2 bases at J, with 13 bases between the two ends. Germline values: CDR1 SGHTA, CDR2 FQGTGA. This CDR3 is CASSQGGSAYNEQFF. CDR3 DNA sequence: TGTGCCAGCAGCCAAGGTGGTAGCGCCTACAATGAGCAGTTCTTC.

The rearrangement uses TRBV27 and TRBJ2-7; tentative D call: TRBD1 (7 bases). The germline CDR1 and CDR2 sequences are MNHEY and SMNVEV (reference sequence). V lost 4 bases to trimming and J lost 1 base, with 11 bases between them. The CDR3 is made up of 14 amino acids. CDR3 residues: CASSWAGGSYEQYF. CDR3 DNA sequence: TGTGCCAGCAGTTGGGCAGGGGGGTCCTACGAGCAGTACTTC.

The J gene is TRBJ1-2, the V gene TRBV28, with TRBD1 matching 7 bases. Trimming took 5 bases from V and 2 from J; bases not matched to a gene: 5. The CDR3 runs 14 residues. Germline loops: CDR1 MDHEN, CDR2 SYDVKM. The CDR3 sequence is CASSTTGENYGYTF. Here the CDR3 DNA reads TGTGCCAGCAGTACTACAGGGGAGAACTATGGCTACACCTTC.

The CDR3 DNA sequence: TGTGCCAGCAGCTTACCCACTATCTCCTACGAGCAGTACTTC. This codes for CASSLPTISYEQYF. The V and J genes are TRBV7-2 and TRBJ2-7; D is ambiguous. Trimming took 2 bases from V and 0 from J, leaving 8 bases between them. The CDR3 has 14 residues. Germline V CDR1 and CDR2: SGHTA, FQGNSA.